These T cell receptor beta chains were read from a single sample in a study of blood T cell repertoires in COVID-19. Produced via immunoSEQ multiplex PCR; TCRdb's table is partial and in-frame only. The sample carries about 340,000 clones, less than 90% recorded once. Sequencing was performed on peripheral blood. These receptors all stem from a woman aged 60-75 years with COVID-19, enrolled during active disease. Both conserved end residues are part of each CDR3. D genes are given only for firm matches. The size of a clone is reported for some rows only, either as once, few or many, or as a class for expanded clones.

. | TRBJ1-2 | TRBV5-1 | TRBD1 | CASSLWTGGNYGYTF | TGCGCCAGCAGCCTCTGGACAGGGGGTAACTATGGCTACACCTTC
. | TRBJ2-7 | TRBV19 | . | CASSTYLTASYEQYF | TGTGCCAGTAGTACCTACCTGACAGCTAGCTACGAGCAGTACTTC
. | TRBJ2-7 | TRBV3-1/TRBV3-2 | . | CASGGANSYEQYF | TGTGCCAGCGGGGGGGCAAACTCCTACGAGCAGTACTTC
few | TRBJ1-5 | TRBV7-2 | . | CASSLGGGRSNQPQHF | TGTGCCAGCAGCTTAGGGGGCGGCAGGAGCAATCAGCCCCAGCATTTT
few | TRBJ2-7 | TRBV3-1/TRBV3-2 | . | CASSPIEPPYEQYF | TGTGCCAGCAGCCCAATAGAGCCTCCCTACGAGCAGTACTTC
. | TRBJ1-6 | TRBV7-3 | . | CASSLSSGLNSPLHF | TGTGCCAGCAGCTTATCCTCAGGGTTAAATTCACCCCTCCACTTT
. | TRBJ1-5 | TRBV15 | . | CATSRDRGGGQPQHF | TGTGCCACCAGCAGAGATAGGGGGGGCGGGCAGCCCCAGCATTTT
once | TRBJ2-1 | TRBV9 | . | CASSVDAGLSYNEQFF | TGTGCCAGCAGCGTAGACGCAGGGCTATCCTACAATGAGCAGTTCTTC
. | TRBJ1-1 | TRBV5-1 | . | CASSLGFETEAFF | TGCGCCAGCAGCTTGGGTTTCGAGACTGAAGCTTTCTTT
. | TRBJ1-1 | TRBV18 | . | CASSPNSNTEAFF | TGTGCCAGCTCACCCAACTCTAACACTGAAGCTTTCTTT
. | TRBJ2-1 | TRBV6-5 | . | CASSYGGNEQFF | TGTGCCAGCAGTTATGGAGGTAATGAGCAGTTCTTC
. | TRBJ2-3 | TRBV3-1/TRBV3-2 | . | CASTSGISDTQYF | TGTGCCAGCACCTCGGGGATCTCGGATACGCAGTATTTT
. | TRBJ2-7 | TRBV10-1 | TRBD1 | CASSEGGQGNEQYF | TGCGCCAGCAGTGAGGGAGGACAGGGGAACGAGCAGTACTTC
. | TRBJ1-2 | TRBV11-3 | TRBD1 | CASSSGQGPNYRYTF | TGTGCCAGCAGCTCAGGACAGGGTCCTAACTATCGCTACACCTTC
. | TRBJ1-5 | TRBV19 | TRBD1 | CASNQLGQGMWDQPQHF | TGTGCCAGTAACCAACTGGGACAGGGAATGTGGGACCAGCCCCAGCATTTT
. | TRBJ1-4 | TRBV4-1 | . | CASSQEASNSGEKLFF | TGCGCCAGCAGCCAAGAGGCCTCGAACTCAGGTGAAAAACTGTTTTTT
. | TRBJ1-2 | TRBV10-2 | . | CASSAESYGYTF | TGCGCCAGCAGTGCGGAGTCCTATGGCTACACCTTC
. | TRBJ2-2 | TRBV21-1 | . | CASRLARTGELFF | TGTGCCAGCAGGCTAGCGCGAACCGGGGAGCTGTTTTTT
. | TRBJ1-2 | TRBV6-5 | . | CASGSRGEELGYTF | TGTGCCAGCGGATCACGGGGAGAAGAACTAGGCTACACCTTC
. | TRBJ2-3 | TRBV10-3 | TRBD2 | CAIGLASRTDTQYF | TGTGCCATCGGACTAGCGAGCCGCACAGATACGCAGTATTTT
. | TRBJ1-1 | TRBV6-5 | . | CASSHRGVTNTEAFF | TGTGCCAGCAGTCACCGGGGGGTAACAAACACTGAAGCTTTCTTT
. | TRBJ1-1 | TRBV12-3/TRBV12-4 | . | CASSFTVNTEAFF | TGTGCCAGCAGTTTTACAGTGAACACTGAAGCTTTCTTT
. | TRBJ2-5 | TRBV9 | TRBD1 | CASSHRGTETQYF | TGTGCCAGCAGCCACAGGGGCACGGAGACCCAGTACTTC
. | TRBJ2-5 | TRBV2 | TRBD1 | CASSPRTGGETQYF | TGTGCCAGCAGTCCACGGACAGGGGGAGAGACCCAGTACTTC
once | TRBJ1-1 | TRBV7-9 | . | CASSLGKGGNTEAFF | TGTGCCAGCAGCTTAGGAAAAGGCGGGAACACTGAAGCTTTCTTT